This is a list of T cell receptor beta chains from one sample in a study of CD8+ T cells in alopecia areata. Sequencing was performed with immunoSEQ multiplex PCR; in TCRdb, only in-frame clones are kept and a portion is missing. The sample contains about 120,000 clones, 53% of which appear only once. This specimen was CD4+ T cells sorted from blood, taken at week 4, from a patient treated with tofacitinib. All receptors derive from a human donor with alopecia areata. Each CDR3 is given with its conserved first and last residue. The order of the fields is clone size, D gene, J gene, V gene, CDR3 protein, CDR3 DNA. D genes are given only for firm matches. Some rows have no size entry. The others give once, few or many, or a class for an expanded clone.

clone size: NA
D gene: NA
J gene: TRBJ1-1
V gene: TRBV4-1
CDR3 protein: CASRVMALRMNTEAFF
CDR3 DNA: TGCGCCAGCAGGGTAATGGCACTGAGGATGAACACTGAAGCTTTCTTT

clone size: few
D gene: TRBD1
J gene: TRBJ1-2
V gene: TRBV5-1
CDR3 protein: CASSPTGQGVYGYTF
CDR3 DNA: TGCGCCAGCAGCCCAACGGGACAGGGAGTCTATGGCTACACCTTC

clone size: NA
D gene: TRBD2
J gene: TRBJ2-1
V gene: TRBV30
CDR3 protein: CAWKPAGVVPFF
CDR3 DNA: TGTGCCTGGAAACCAGCGGGAGTGGTTCCGTTCTTC

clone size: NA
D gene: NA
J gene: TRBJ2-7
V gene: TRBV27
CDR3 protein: CASSLFGGATYEQYF
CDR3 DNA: TGTGCCAGCAGTTTATTTGGGGGGGCCACCTACGAGCAGTACTTC

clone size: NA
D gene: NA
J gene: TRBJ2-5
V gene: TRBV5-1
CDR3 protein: CASSLQDQIQETQYF
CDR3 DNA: TGCGCCAGCAGCCTACAAGACCAAATACAAGAGACCCAGTACTTC

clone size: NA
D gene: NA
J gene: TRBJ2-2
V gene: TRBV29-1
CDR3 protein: CSVVTASSPGELFF
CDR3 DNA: TGCAGCGTTGTGACCGCGTCTAGCCCCGGGGAGCTGTTTTTT

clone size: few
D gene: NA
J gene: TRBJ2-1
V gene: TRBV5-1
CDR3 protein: CASSFDNEQFF
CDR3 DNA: TGCGCCAGCAGCTTTGACAATGAGCAGTTCTTC

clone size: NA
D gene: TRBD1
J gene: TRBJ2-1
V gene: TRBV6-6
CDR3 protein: CASREGTGAGEQFF
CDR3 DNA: TGTGCCAGCAGAGAGGGGACAGGGGCTGGTGAGCAGTTCTTC

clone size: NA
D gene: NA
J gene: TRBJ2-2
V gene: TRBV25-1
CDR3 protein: CASTYAGTNTGELFF
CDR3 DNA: TGTGCCAGCACTTACGCGGGAACGAACACCGGGGAGCTGTTTTTT

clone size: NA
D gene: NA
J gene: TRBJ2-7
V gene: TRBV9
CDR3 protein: CASSVGLWTEYEQYF
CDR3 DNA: TGTGCCAGCAGCGTGGGGTTGTGGACAGAATACGAGCAGTACTTC

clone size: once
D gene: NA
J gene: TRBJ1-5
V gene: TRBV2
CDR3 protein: CASSVGTGSNQPQHF
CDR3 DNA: TGTGCCAGCAGTGTGGGCACGGGAAGCAATCAGCCCCAGCATTTT

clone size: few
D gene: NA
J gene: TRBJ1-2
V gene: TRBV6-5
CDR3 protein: CASTSGGYTF
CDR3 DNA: TGTGCCAGCACCTCGGGAGGCTACACCTTC

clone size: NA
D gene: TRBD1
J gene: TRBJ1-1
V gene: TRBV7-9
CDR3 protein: CASSLRRKGAGTEAFF
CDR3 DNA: TGTGCCAGCAGCTTAAGAAGAAAGGGGGCAGGCACTGAAGCTTTCTTT

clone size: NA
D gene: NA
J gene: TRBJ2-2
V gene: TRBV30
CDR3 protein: CAWRPRAVNTGELFF
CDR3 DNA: TGTGCCTGGAGGCCTCGGGCAGTTAACACCGGGGAGCTGTTTTTT

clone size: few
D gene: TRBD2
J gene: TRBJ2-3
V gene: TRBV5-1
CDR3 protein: CASSSTTSGGTDTQYF
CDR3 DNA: TGCGCCAGCAGCTCCACGACTAGCGGGGGCACAGATACGCAGTATTTT

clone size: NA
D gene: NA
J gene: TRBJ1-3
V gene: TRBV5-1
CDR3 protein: CASSLGLQGSGNTIYF
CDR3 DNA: TGCGCCAGCAGCTTGGGATTACAGGGCTCTGGAAACACCATATATTTT

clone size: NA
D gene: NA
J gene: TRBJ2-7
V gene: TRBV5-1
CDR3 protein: CASSFSGDAYEQYF
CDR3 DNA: TGCGCCAGCAGCTTTTCAGGGGATGCCTACGAGCAGTACTTC

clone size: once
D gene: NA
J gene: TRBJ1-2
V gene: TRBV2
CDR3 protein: CASRTGVHYGYTF
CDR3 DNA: TGTGCCAGCAGGACAGGAGTACACTATGGCTACACCTTC

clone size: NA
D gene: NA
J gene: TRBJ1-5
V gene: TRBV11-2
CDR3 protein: CASSGGWGNHQPQHF
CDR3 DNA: TGTGCCAGCAGCGGAGGATGGGGGAATCATCAGCCCCAGCATTTT

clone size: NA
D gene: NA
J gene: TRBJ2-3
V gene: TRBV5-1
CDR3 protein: CASSWGTPPTDTQYF
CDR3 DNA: TGCGCCAGCAGTTGGGGGACCCCACCCACAGATACGCAGTATTTT

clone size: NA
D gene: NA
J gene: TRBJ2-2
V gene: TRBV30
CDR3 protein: CAWSGQVGAGELFF
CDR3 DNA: TGTGCCTGGAGTGGACAGGTCGGAGCCGGGGAGCTGTTTTTT

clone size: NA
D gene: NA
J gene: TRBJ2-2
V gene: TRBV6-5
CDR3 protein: CASSFGQGNTGELFF
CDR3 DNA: TGTGCCAGCAGTTTCGGCCAGGGGAACACCGGGGAGCTGTTTTTT

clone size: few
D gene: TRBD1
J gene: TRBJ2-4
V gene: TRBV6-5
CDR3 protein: CAGRQGAKNIQYF
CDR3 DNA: TGTGCCGGTCGACAGGGAGCCAAAAACATTCAGTACTTC

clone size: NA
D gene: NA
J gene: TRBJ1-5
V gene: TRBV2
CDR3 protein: CASSLGGGQPQHF
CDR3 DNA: TGTGCCAGCAGCTTAGGGGGGGGACAGCCCCAGCATTTT